Reported below is one TCR beta chain. The antigen is not known. The data stem from a study of CD4+ T cells in melanoma. The table came from immunoSEQ multiplex PCR; TCRdb's copy has only in-frame clones and leaves some out. The repertoire holds roughly 52,000 clones, with about 70% as singletons. With 4 bases removed from V and 4 bases from J, the gap between germline ends came to 17 bases. CDR3 size: 16 residues. Germline V gives CDR1 SGHAT, CDR2 FQDESV (reference sequence). General observations from the study: CD8+ T cell, macrophage and B cell function reportedly correlated with neoantigen-specific CD4+ T cells. Neoantigen-specific CD4+ T cells in melanoma reportedly had diverse differentiation states.

The sequencing input was tumor tissue. The chain joins TRBV11-1 to TRBJ2-1; D remains ambiguous. The clonotype was recovered from a human donor with melanoma. The CDR3 DNA reads as TGTGCCAGCAGCTCATCGCAGGTGGGCCCATACAATGAGCAGTTCTTC. Amino acid sequence: CASSSSQVGPYNEQFF.